The clone carrying this TCR beta chain was observed at least ten times. The antigen is undetermined. RNA transcripts gave rise to amplified TCR beta CDR3 regions. An initial round of RT-PCR targeting the TCR CDR3 relied on the HTBI primer set. MiXCR was run by TCRdb on the multiplex PCR reads, yielding one entry per CDR3 protein. In the table there are some 510,000 distinct CDR3 sequences, less than 25% of which are singletons. Newly diagnosed hyperthyroidism, duration under 2 months, in patients aged 18 to 65. Those patients with uncontrolled infection, other autoimmune disease, pregnancy or lactation were excluded. This sample was taken from a study of T cells in Graves' hyperthyroidism and ophthalmopathy. Study results and limitations: Ophthalmopathy could be told apart from stable hyperthyroidism with a 13 V-J model. Appearing also in blood were most of the thyroid clonotypes expanded above 0.001.

Germline V gene lookup returns CDR1 MNHEY and CDR2 SVGAGI. CDR3 length: 15 amino acids. Unmatched junction bases numbered 8, after V lost 4 bases and J lost 2 bases. Sequencing used blood. This clonotype was obtained from a man between 18 and 29 years old with Graves' hyperthyroidism. The V call is TRBV6-5, the J call TRBJ2-7, with 7 nucleotides matching TRBD1. This CDR3 is CASSSLDRNAYEQYF. In DNA, the CDR3 is TGTGCCAGCAGTTCTCTGGACAGGAACGCCTACGAGCAGTACTTC.